These 26 T cell receptor beta chains came from one sample sequenced in a study of blood T cell repertoires in COVID-19. Produced via immunoSEQ multiplex PCR; TCRdb's table is partial and in-frame only. The data contain 180,000 or so clones, about 88% of them singletons. The sample comprised peripheral blood. The receptors were sampled from a woman at least 80 years old in a cohort sampled during active or convalescent COVID-19.

This rearrangement joins TRBV3-1 (or the pseudogene TRBV3-2) to TRBJ1-6; D perhaps matches TRBD1 (6 bases). The CDR3 covers 17 residues. V dropped 4 bases and J dropped 6 bases, with 19 bases sitting between them. Germline V gives CDR1 LGHDT, CDR2 YNNKEL (reference sequence). This chain's CDR3 is CASSLGQPNPINSPLHF. The CDR3 DNA reads TGTGCCAGCAGCCTTGGACAGCCTAATCCTATTAATTCACCCCTCCACTTT.

The rearrangement uses TRBV7-8 and TRBJ2-1, with TRBD2 matching 16 bases. Germline V gene lookup returns CDR1 SGHVS and CDR2 FQNEAQ. This CDR3 spans 18 amino acids. J lost 1 base, V lost 4 bases, and 4 bases had no gene match. The DNA for the CDR3 is TGTGCCAGCAGCTCCGGGACTAGCGGGGGGGCATCCTACAATGAGCAGTTCTTC. Its translation is CASSSGTSGGASYNEQFF.

This chain joins TRBV30 and TRBJ2-1; the match to TRBD1 covers 9 bases. Germline-derived CDR1 and CDR2 are GTSNPN and SVGIG (reference sequence). This CDR3 comprises 15 residues. Trimming took 0 bases from V and 7 from J; bases not matched to a gene: 7. The CDR3 protein is CAWSVGTGSWNEQFF. CDR3 nucleotides: TGTGCCTGGAGTGTAGGGACAGGGAGTTGGAATGAGCAGTTCTTC.

The chain couples TRBV5-1 to TRBJ1-2; the D is unclear. Per the germline V gene, CDR1 is SGHRS and CDR2 is YFSETQ. V lost 3 bases and J lost 3, with 12 bases in between. This CDR3 is 14 amino acids long. This CDR3 reads CASSSGREYYGYTF. CDR3 sequence (DNA): TGCGCCAGCAGCTCCGGACGGGAGTACTATGGCTACACCTTC.

The V call is TRBV5-1, the J call TRBJ2-1; D call uncertain. Per germline, CDR1 SGHRS and CDR2 YFSETQ. The CDR3 sequence is 12 residues long. The V gene lost 2 bases and the J gene lost 5 bases, with 5 bases spanning the gap. DNA for the CDR3: TGCGCCAGCAGCTTACTCAACAATGAGCAGTTCTTC. Translated, it gives CASSLLNNEQFF.

The chain has TRBV6-2 or TRBV6-3 and TRBJ2-3; the D gene is possibly TRBD1 (6 bases). The CDR3 is 16 amino acids. V lost 6 bases to trimming and J lost 6 bases, with 22 bases between them. In germline, CDR1 is MNHEY, CDR2 SVGEGT. CDR3 nucleotides: TGTGCCAGCAGCCCGCAATCGACAGGCCGTAGGGATACGCAGTATTTT. Translating gives CASSPQSTGRRDTQYF.

The J gene is TRBJ2-1, the V gene TRBV6-6; 9 bases agree with TRBD2. The CDR3 has 14 residues. Germline V gives CDR1 MNHNY, CDR2 SVGAGI (reference sequence). The trim removed 7 bases at V and 6 bases at J, leaving 7 bases unmatched. Here the CDR3 reads CASKLLAGSNEQFF. The CDR3 region has the DNA TGTGCCAGCAAGTTGCTAGCGGGAAGCAATGAGCAGTTCTTC.

The V and J genes are TRBV19 and TRBJ1-2; TRBD1 matches 9 bases. CDR1 and CDR2 from the germline V gene are LNHDA and SQIVND (reference sequence). J was trimmed by 4 bases and V by 3 bases; bases with no gene match: 3. This CDR3 spans 14 amino acids. CDR3 sequence: CASSIGTGPYGYTF. The CDR3 DNA reads TGTGCCAGTAGTATCGGGACAGGGCCCTATGGCTACACCTTC. The full variable domain, in which reference TRBV19 and TRBJ1-2 provide the parts outside the CDR3, is DGGITQSPKYLFRKEGQNVTLSCEQNLNHDAMYWYRQDPGQGLRLIYYSQIVNDFQKGDIAEGYSVSREKKESFPLTVTSAQKNPTAFYLCASSIGTGPYGYTFGSGTRLTVV.

The chain employs TRBV28 and TRBJ1-2; 11 bases line up with TRBD1. V trimming: 5 bases; J trimming: 7 bases; junction bases outside the gene matches: 12. The CDR3 runs 16 residues. Germline V gene sequence: CDR1 MDHEN, CDR2 SYDVKM. The CDR3 DNA follows: TGTGCCAGCAGTGATACCCCGGGACAGGGGGTCCGTGGCTACACCTTC. Protein product: CASSDTPGQGVRGYTF.

CDR3 loop: CASSQGAVLGGGLKTQYF. Written as DNA, the CDR3 is TGTGCCAGCAGCCAAGGGGCTGTTTTGGGGGGGGGCCTGAAGACCCAGTACTTC. The rearrangement joins TRBV3-1 (or the pseudogene TRBV3-2) to TRBJ2-5; D perhaps matches TRBD2 (7 bases). The germline V gene has CDR1 LGHDT and CDR2 YNNKEL (reference sequence). Trimming removed 1 base at V and 6 bases at J, with 24 bases between. The CDR3 spans 18 residues.

CDR3 in amino acids: CASSEGQTIYSGQPQHF. In DNA form, the CDR3 reads TGTGCCAGCAGTGAGGGACAGACGATTTATAGTGGTCAGCCCCAGCATTTT. The rearrangement uses TRBV2 and TRBJ1-5; TRBD1 agrees at 7 bases. Germline V gene lookup returns CDR1 SNHLY and CDR2 FYNNEI. This CDR3 has 17 amino acids. Trimming at V came to 3 bases and at J to 6 bases, leaving 14 bases not matched to a gene. The variable domain in full, completed from reference TRBV2 and TRBJ1-5, reads EPEVTQTPSHQVTQMGQEVILRCVPISNHLYFYWYRQILGQKVEFLVSFYNNEISEKSEIFDDQFSVERPDGSNFTLKIRSTKLEDSAMYFCASSEGQTIYSGQPQHFGDGTRLSIL.

The chain recombines TRBV6-5 with TRBJ2-1, with TRBD2 matching over 9 bases. The CDR3 extends over 13 amino acids. V dropped 5 bases and J dropped 6; count of bases not matched to a gene: 2. CDR1 MNHEY and CDR2 SVGAGI come from the germline V gene. CDR3 loop: CASSRLAVNEQFF. In nucleotides, the CDR3 is TGTGCCAGCAGTCGACTAGCGGTCAATGAGCAGTTCTTC.

V gene TRBV15 combines with J gene TRBJ2-3; 7 bases are a match to TRBD2. Germline V gene sequence: CDR1 LNHNV, CDR2 YYDKDF (reference sequence). V shed 5 bases, J shed 2 bases, and the junction held 13 bases outside the gene matches. The CDR3 is made up of 17 amino acids. As DNA, the CDR3 is TGTGCCACCAGCGTCGGAGGGCTAGCGGAATACACAGATACGCAGTATTTT. Protein: CATSVGGLAEYTDTQYF.

The chain combines TRBV4-3 with TRBJ2-1; 12 bases line up with TRBD2. This CDR3 region has 15 residues. The ends lost 6 bases at V and 5 bases at J; junction bases unmatched: 5. Per germline, CDR1 LGHNA and CDR2 YSLEER. The CDR3: CASSRTSGDHNEQFF. DNA of the CDR3: TGCGCCAGCAGTCGGACTAGCGGGGATCACAATGAGCAGTTCTTC.

The V and J genes are TRBV24-1 and TRBJ1-5; no clear D. The CDR3 is made up of 13 amino acids. The V end lost 5 bases, the J end lost 7 bases, and 11 bases lay between the germline ends. Looked up from germline, CDR1 is KGHDR and CDR2 is SFDVKD. The CDR3 nucleotides are TGTGCCACCAGTGCGGGAAGTCGGCAGCCCCAGCATTTT. This codes for CATSAGSRQPQHF.

The rearrangement uses TRBV2 and TRBJ1-1, with D unclear. CDR1 is SNHLY, CDR2 FYNNEI, per germline. V lost 3 bases to trimming and J lost 4 bases, with 12 bases between them. This CDR3 spans 14 amino acids. This chain's CDR3 is CASSENGRGTEAFF. CDR3 nucleotides: TGTGCCAGCAGTGAGAATGGGCGGGGCACTGAAGCTTTCTTT. Full variable domain (remainder filled in from reference TRBV2 and TRBJ1-1): EPEVTQTPSHQVTQMGQEVILRCVPISNHLYFYWYRQILGQKVEFLVSFYNNEISEKSEIFDDQFSVERPDGSNFTLKIRSTKLEDSAMYFCASSENGRGTEAFFGQGTRLTVV.

The genes are TRBV7-9 and TRBJ1-1; D is ambiguous. The germline gives CDR1 SEHNR, CDR2 FQNEAQ (reference sequence). The CDR3 totals 14 residues. The V end lost 7 bases, the J end lost 2 bases, and 14 bases lay between the germline ends. The CDR3 spells CASNMVGSNTEAFF. The CDR3 DNA follows: TGTGCCAGCAACATGGTGGGGAGTAACACTGAAGCTTTCTTT.

This chain joins TRBV3-1 (or the pseudogene TRBV3-2) and TRBJ2-5; 10 bases align to TRBD1. This CDR3 is 19 amino acids long. Germline CDR1 is LGHDT and CDR2 is YNNKEL (reference sequence). V shed 1 base and J 2 bases; nucleotides not matched to a gene: 13. This CDR3 is CASSQVIVQRGQGQETQYF. The CDR3 region has the DNA TGTGCCAGCAGCCAAGTGATCGTTCAAAGGGGACAGGGGCAAGAGACCCAGTACTTC.

J is TRBJ2-1 and V is TRBV7-5; TRBD2, the table's D call, lacks a check against the DNA. TRBV7-5 is a pseudogene. This CDR3 spans 14 amino acids. This chain's CDR3 is CARSFGGMADEQFF. The DNA of the CDR3 is TGTGCCAGAAGCTTCGGGGGGATGGCGGATGAGCAGTTCTTC.

This clone was found once. The rearrangement joins TRBV9 to TRBJ1-3; D perhaps matches TRBD1 (5 bases). Germline V gene lookup returns CDR1 SGDLS and CDR2 YYNGEE. The V end lost 1 base, the J end lost 2 bases, and 13 bases lay between the germline ends. This CDR3 region has 16 residues. The CDR3 reads CASSVSGGAAGNTIYF. Here the CDR3 DNA reads TGTGCCAGCAGCGTATCGGGAGGGGCGGCTGGAAACACCATATATTTT.

This chain links TRBV6-2 or TRBV6-3 with TRBJ1-1; D gene ambiguous. The CDR3 contains 17 residues. V shed 4 bases and J shed 0 bases, with 18 bases lying between them. Looked up from germline, CDR1 is MNHEY and CDR2 is SVGEGT. The CDR3 DNA reads TGTGCCAGCAGTTGGAGCCCCATATCGGTCTTGAACACTGAAGCTTTCTTT. Protein sequence: CASSWSPISVLNTEAFF.

The chain is built from TRBV19 and TRBJ1-6, with 12 bases identical to TRBD1. There are 16 residues in the CDR3. With 4 bases clipped from V and 10 bases from J, the junction kept 8 bases outside the gene matches. The germline gives CDR1 LNHDA, CDR2 SQIVND (reference sequence). CDR3 coding DNA: TGTGCCAGTAGTACCCGGGACAGGGGGCGAAGGTCACCCCTCCACTTT. It yields the protein CASSTRDRGRRSPLHF.

The chain combines TRBV23-1 with TRBJ2-5; D call uncertain. TRBV23-1 is marked as an open reading frame, function uncertain. Trimming removed 11 bases from V and 2 bases from J, with 15 bases in between. This CDR3 spans 13 amino acids. This CDR3 reads CAEPARLQETQYF. The CDR3, as DNA: TGCGCCGAACCCGCCCGACTGCAAGAGACCCAGTACTTC.

The chain uses TRBV7-2 and TRBJ1-6, with 10 positions matching TRBD1. The CDR3 has 18 residues. The J segment lost 1 base and the V segment lost 6 bases, leaving 9 bases of the junction unmatched. The germline V gene encodes CDR1 SGHTA and CDR2 FQGNSA. The CDR3: CASRHKPGQGSYNSPLHF. Here the CDR3 DNA reads TGTGCCAGCAGGCATAAACCGGGACAGGGGTCCTATAATTCACCCCTCCACTTT.

The chain uses TRBV5-8 and TRBJ1-1; tentative D call: TRBD1 (5 bases). Trimming cost V 4 bases and J 0 bases, with 16 bases left between them. The CDR3 has 16 residues. Per germline, CDR1 SGHTS and CDR2 YDEGEE. Here the CDR3 DNA reads TGTGCCAGCAGCATTGGGGCAGGGCGTATGAACACTGAAGCTTTCTTT. This sequence encodes CASSIGAGRMNTEAFF.

J is TRBJ2-1 and V is TRBV5-1; 13 bases fit TRBD2. The V gene's germline CDR1 is SGHRS and CDR2 YFSETQ. The V and J ends lost 6 bases and 10 bases, in that order; junction bases with no gene match: 10. The CDR3 runs 15 residues. The CDR3 loop is CASTETSGGETEQFF. CDR3 in DNA: TGCGCCAGCACCGAAACTAGCGGGGGGGAAACCGAGCAGTTCTTC.